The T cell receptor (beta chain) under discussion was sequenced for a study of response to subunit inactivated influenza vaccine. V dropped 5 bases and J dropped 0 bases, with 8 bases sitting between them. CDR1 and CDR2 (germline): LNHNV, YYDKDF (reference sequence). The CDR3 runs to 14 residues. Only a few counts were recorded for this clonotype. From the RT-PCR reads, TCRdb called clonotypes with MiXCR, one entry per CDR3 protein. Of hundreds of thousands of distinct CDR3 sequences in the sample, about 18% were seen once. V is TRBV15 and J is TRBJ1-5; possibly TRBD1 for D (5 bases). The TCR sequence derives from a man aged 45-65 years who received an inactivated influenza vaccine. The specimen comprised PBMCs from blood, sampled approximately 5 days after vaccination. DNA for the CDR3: TGTGCCACCAGCGTGGGGGGTAGCAATCAGCCCCAGCATTTT. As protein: CATSVGGSNQPQHF.